The rows below give T cell receptor beta chains drawn from one sample of a study of blood T cell repertoires in COVID-19. TCRdb's table, derived via immunoSEQ multiplex PCR, lists solely in-frame clones and lacks some. Here the sample spans some 140,000 clones, 84% being singletons. Sequenced material: PBMCs or T cells enriched from blood (not recorded which). The source of these receptors is a man between 35 and 55 years old with acute COVID-19. The CDR3 runs from the conserved cysteine through the conserved F or W. Fields, in order: D gene, J gene, V gene, clone size, CDR3 protein, CDR3 DNA. D genes are given only for firm matches. The size entry is marked missing in some rows and otherwise reads once, few, many or a size class.

d_gene: .
j_gene: TRBJ2-1
v_gene: TRBV7-7
abundance: .
CDR3aa: CASSLRGSSYNEQFF
CDR3nt: TGTGCCAGCAGCCTCCGGGGGAGCTCCTACAATGAGCAGTTCTTC

d_gene: TRBD1
j_gene: TRBJ1-2
v_gene: TRBV19
abundance: few
CDR3aa: CASSPMTGPGGYTF
CDR3nt: TGTGCCAGTAGTCCGATGACAGGGCCTGGCGGCTACACCTTC

d_gene: TRBD1
j_gene: TRBJ1-1
v_gene: TRBV5-4
abundance: few
CDR3aa: CASSASGGGTEAFF
CDR3nt: TGTGCCAGCAGCGCCTCAGGGGGCGGAACTGAAGCTTTCTTT

d_gene: .
j_gene: TRBJ2-1
v_gene: TRBV11-2
abundance: .
CDR3aa: CASSLRWLSGSSYNEQFF
CDR3nt: TGTGCCAGCAGCTTACGCTGGCTTAGCGGTAGCTCCTACAATGAGCAGTTCTTC

d_gene: TRBD1
j_gene: TRBJ1-1
v_gene: TRBV5-1
abundance: .
CDR3aa: CASSLATGDRVNTEAFF
CDR3nt: TGCGCCAGCAGCTTGGCGACAGGGGATCGGGTGAACACTGAAGCTTTCTTT

d_gene: TRBD1
j_gene: TRBJ2-7
v_gene: TRBV10-3
abundance: .
CDR3aa: CAISGDRGNEQYF
CDR3nt: TGTGCCATCAGTGGGGACAGGGGGAACGAGCAGTACTTC

d_gene: TRBD2
j_gene: TRBJ2-1
v_gene: TRBV3-1/TRBV3-2
abundance: .
CDR3aa: CASSQWEGLKEFF
CDR3nt: TGTGCCAGCAGCCAATGGGAGGGCCTTAAGGAGTTCTTC

d_gene: .
j_gene: TRBJ1-2
v_gene: TRBV28
abundance: once
CDR3aa: CASSLTEYSNYGYTF
CDR3nt: TGTGCCAGCAGTCTTACGGAGTACTCTAACTATGGCTACACCTTC

d_gene: TRBD2
j_gene: TRBJ2-7
v_gene: TRBV9
abundance: .
CDR3aa: CASSVGLAATYEQYF
CDR3nt: TGTGCCAGCAGCGTGGGACTAGCGGCAACCTACGAGCAGTACTTC

d_gene: .
j_gene: TRBJ1-3
v_gene: TRBV3-1/TRBV3-2
abundance: .
CDR3aa: CASSQEAGVPGNTIYF
CDR3nt: TGTGCCAGCAGCCAAGAGGCTGGAGTACCTGGAAACACCATATATTTT

d_gene: TRBD1
j_gene: TRBJ2-7
v_gene: TRBV5-1
abundance: .
CDR3aa: CASSFTGEEQYF
CDR3nt: TGCGCCAGCAGCTTCACAGGGGAGGAGCAGTACTTC

d_gene: TRBD2
j_gene: TRBJ2-1
v_gene: TRBV7-9
abundance: .
CDR3aa: CASSADLASGLYNEQFF
CDR3nt: TGTGCCAGCAGCGCTGACTTAGCTAGCGGTCTCTACAATGAGCAGTTCTTC

d_gene: .
j_gene: TRBJ1-6
v_gene: TRBV30
abundance: .
CDR3aa: CAFSTGYNSPLHF
CDR3nt: TGTGCATTTTCCACGGGCTATAATTCACCCCTCCACTTT

d_gene: TRBD2
j_gene: TRBJ2-7
v_gene: TRBV5-1
abundance: .
CDR3aa: CASSSGLAFYEQYF
CDR3nt: TGCGCCAGCAGCTCCGGACTAGCGTTCTACGAGCAGTACTTC

d_gene: TRBD2
j_gene: TRBJ2-3
v_gene: TRBV9
abundance: .
CDR3aa: CASSETSGSTDTQYF
CDR3nt: TGTGCCAGCAGCGAGACTAGCGGTAGCACAGATACGCAGTATTTT

d_gene: .
j_gene: TRBJ1-6
v_gene: TRBV6-6
abundance: .
CDR3aa: CASSTGNYNSPLHF
CDR3nt: TGTGCCAGCAGCACAGGGAACTATAATTCACCCCTCCACTTT

d_gene: .
j_gene: TRBJ2-7
v_gene: TRBV5-6
abundance: .
CDR3aa: CASSGDTAYEQYF
CDR3nt: TGTGCCAGCAGTGGGGACACCGCCTACGAGCAGTACTTC

d_gene: .
j_gene: TRBJ1-5
v_gene: TRBV2
abundance: .
CDR3aa: CASSDRMRQPQHF
CDR3nt: TGTGCCAGCAGTGATCGCATGCGTCAGCCCCAGCATTTT

d_gene: .
j_gene: TRBJ1-5
v_gene: TRBV28
abundance: .
CDR3aa: CASSLLTENQPQHF
CDR3nt: TGTGCCAGCAGTTTATTGACAGAGAATCAGCCCCAGCATTTT

d_gene: .
j_gene: TRBJ2-7
v_gene: TRBV5-6
abundance: .
CDR3aa: CASSLDWVGGPRYEQYF
CDR3nt: TGTGCCAGCAGCTTGGATTGGGTGGGGGGGCCTCGCTACGAGCAGTACTTC

d_gene: TRBD2
j_gene: TRBJ2-7
v_gene: TRBV28
abundance: once
CDR3aa: CASSLDLTSGAYEQYF
CDR3nt: TGTGCCAGCAGCTTGGACCTAACTAGCGGGGCCTACGAGCAGTACTTC

d_gene: TRBD2
j_gene: TRBJ2-7
v_gene: TRBV4-2
abundance: .
CDR3aa: CASSQEGLAGGTYEQYF
CDR3nt: TGTGCCAGCAGCCAAGAAGGACTAGCGGGGGGGACCTACGAGCAGTACTTC

d_gene: .
j_gene: TRBJ2-5
v_gene: TRBV5-5
abundance: .
CDR3aa: CASSWGLGFLNQETQYF
CDR3nt: TGTGCCAGCAGCTGGGGCCTGGGGTTCCTGAACCAAGAGACCCAGTACTTC

d_gene: TRBD1
j_gene: TRBJ1-6
v_gene: TRBV5-1
abundance: .
CDR3aa: CASSLAIGTGLNSPLHF
CDR3nt: TGCGCCAGCAGCCTTGCAATCGGGACAGGACTAAATTCACCCCTCCACTTT

d_gene: TRBD2
j_gene: TRBJ2-3
v_gene: TRBV7-2
abundance: .
CDR3aa: CASSLVSGGAGADTQYF
CDR3nt: TGTGCCAGCAGCTTAGTTAGCGGGGGGGCCGGTGCAGATACGCAGTATTTT